These 21 T cell receptor beta chains originate from one sample sequenced in a study of cytomegalovirus exposure and HLA in healthy donors. Sequenced by immunoSEQ multiplex PCR; TCRdb stores in-frame clones only, minus some. The data contain 120,000 or so clones, 80% to 90% of them singletons. Specimen: PBMCs. The receptors were gathered from a woman aged 18-35 years in good health and CMV-seronegative.

The chain joins TRBV18 to TRBJ2-3; D ambiguous. Germline V gene lookup returns CDR1 KGHSH and CDR2 LQKENI. V lost 5 bases and J 1 base, leaving 4 bases between the germline ends. CDR3 length equals 12 residues. For the CDR3, the DNA is TGTGCCAGCTCAGGAGGCACAGATACGCAGTATTTT. Its translation is CASSGGTDTQYF.

CDR3 DNA: TGTGCCAGCAGCTCCATACAGGGGCGACCCTACGAGCAGTACTTC. Translation gives CASSSIQGRPYEQYF. The chain couples TRBV27 to TRBJ2-7; 7 nucleotides agree with TRBD1. The CDR3 consists of 15 residues. The V and J ends lost 6 bases and 2 bases, in that order; junction bases with no gene match: 10. CDR1 is MNHEY, CDR2 SMNVEV, per germline (reference sequence).

The V gene is TRBV6-1, the J gene TRBJ1-1; maybe TRBD1 (6 bases). The ends were cut back, 5 bases at V and 4 bases at J, with 17 bases in the middle. The CDR3 covers 15 residues. Germline V gene sequence: CDR1 MNHNS, CDR2 SASEGT. Here the CDR3 reads CASSWGGWTGTEAFF. The CDR3 DNA is TGTGCCAGCAGTTGGGGGGGCTGGACGGGCACTGAAGCTTTCTTT.

For this clone: Sequence at one end of the junction differs from germline and may be a read error. The chain couples TRBV10-2 to TRBJ1-1, with TRBD1 matching over 10 bases. The V gene's germline CDR1 is WSHSY and CDR2 SAAADI. CDR3 size: 11 residues. CDR3 in DNA: TGCGCCAGCAGTGAGACCGGGACAGGGGAATTT. Protein product: CASSETGTGEF.

This clone was detected only once. The chain uses TRBV29-1 and TRBJ2-7; D is undetermined. The CDR3 runs 13 residues. V was clipped by 6 bases and J by 1 base, with 13 bases between them. Germline CDR1 SQVTM, CDR2 ANQGSEA. CDR3 loop: CSVAETGSYEQYF. The CDR3 DNA follows: TGCAGCGTGGCAGAGACTGGATCCTACGAGCAGTACTTC.

V gene TRBV28 combines with J gene TRBJ2-2; TRBD2 might be the D (7 bases). CDR1 and CDR2 from the germline V gene are MDHEN and SYDVKM. V lost 7 bases and J 4 bases, leaving 19 bases between the germline ends. The CDR3 has 16 amino acids. In nucleotides, the CDR3 is TGTGCCAGCAAGGGGGAGGGATCGATCCGCACCGGGGAGCTGTTTTTT. It specifies CASKGEGSIRTGELFF.

The rearrangement joins TRBV13 to TRBJ2-7; 13 bases fit TRBD2. From germline, CDR1 is PRHDT and CDR2 FYEKMQ (reference sequence). The CDR3 runs 18 residues. J lost 2 bases, V lost 5 bases, and 12 bases had no gene match. The CDR3 region is CASSPGLAGVQSTYEQYF. Written as DNA, the CDR3 is TGTGCCAGCAGCCCCGGACTAGCGGGGGTTCAATCAACCTACGAGCAGTACTTC.

The chain uses TRBV9 and TRBJ2-7; a possible D gene is TRBD1 (6 bases). The CDR3 totals 15 residues. CDR1 and CDR2 from the germline V gene are SGDLS and YYNGEE. V lost 0 bases and J 6 bases, leaving 16 bases between the germline ends. This chain's CDR3 is CASSVGLSDRSEQYF. The CDR3 DNA reads TGTGCCAGCAGCGTAGGGTTAAGCGACAGGAGCGAGCAGTACTTC.

CDR3 protein: CASSGGGPIQETQYF. In DNA, the CDR3 is TGTGCCAGCAGCGGCGGGGGACCTATACAAGAGACCCAGTACTTC. The genes are TRBV9 and TRBJ2-5; TRBD2 matches 7 bases. CDR1 and CDR2 from the germline V gene are SGDLS and YYNGEE. The CDR3 has 15 residues. The trim removed 3 bases at V and 2 bases at J, leaving 7 bases unmatched.

This clone was counted between two and nine times. The rearrangement links TRBV30 to TRBJ2-7; 8 bases fit TRBD2. The ends lost 2 bases at V and 0 bases at J; junction bases unmatched: 6. CDR1 and CDR2 (germline): GTSNPN, SVGIG (reference sequence). CDR3 size: 15 residues. CDR3 residues: CAWSSGTRNSYEQYF. CDR3 sequence (DNA): TGTGCCTGGAGTTCCGGGACTAGGAACTCCTACGAGCAGTACTTC.

V and J are TRBV5-1 and TRBJ1-5, with D hard to call. This CDR3 spans 13 amino acids. V lost 5 bases to trimming and J lost 15 bases, with 21 bases between them. From germline, CDR1 is SGHRS and CDR2 YFSETQ. The CDR3 loop is CASRPEDTSLWHF. In DNA form, the CDR3 reads TGCGCCAGCAGACCTGAAGACACCAGCCTCTGGCATTTT.

This chain's CDR3 is CASSQEDRESDIQYF. CDR3 nucleotide sequence: TGCGCCAGCAGCCAAGAGGACAGGGAATCCGACATTCAGTACTTC. The chain employs TRBV4-1 and TRBJ2-4; 8 bases are shared with TRBD1. Germline V gene data show CDR1 as MGHRA and CDR2 as YSYEKL. Trimming removed 0 bases from V and 8 bases from J; junction bases left unmatched: 6. This CDR3 spans 15 amino acids.

V gene TRBV5-6 combines with J gene TRBJ1-2; D unresolved. Deletions cut 4 bases from V and 7 bases from J, with 14 bases between. Germline loops: CDR1 SGHDT, CDR2 YYEEEE. This CDR3 has 13 amino acids. This CDR3 reads CASSPPYSGGYTF. In nucleotides, the CDR3 is TGTGCCAGCAGCCCACCTTATTCGGGTGGCTACACCTTC. Full variable domain (remainder filled in from reference TRBV5-6 and TRBJ1-2): DAGVTQSPTHLIKTRGQQVTLRCSPKSGHDTVSWYQQALGQGPQFIFQYYEEEERQRGNFPDRFSGHQFPNYSSELNVNALLLGDSALYLCASSPPYSGGYTFGSGTRLTVV.

This clone has a single count. The genes are TRBV12-5 and TRBJ2-5; the match to TRBD2 covers 8 bases. There are 18 residues in the CDR3. CDR1 and CDR2 from the germline V gene are LGHNT and FRNRAP. V was clipped by 3 bases and J by 3 bases; unmatched bases: 15. The CDR3 sequence: CASGFRGLAFNSKETQYF. The CDR3 DNA is TGTGCTAGTGGTTTCCGCGGACTAGCCTTTAATAGCAAAGAGACCCAGTACTTC.

The chain uses TRBV5-1 and TRBJ2-5; D perhaps matches TRBD2 (7 bases). CDR3 size: 16 residues. Trimming left V 0 bases short and J 2 bases short, with 14 bases between. In germline, CDR1 is SGHRS, CDR2 YFSETQ. The CDR3 reads CASSLVFAGAQETQYF. CDR3 nucleotide sequence: TGCGCCAGCAGCTTGGTATTCGCGGGGGCTCAAGAGACCCAGTACTTC.

This clone was seen once. This chain links TRBV18 with TRBJ2-5; possible D gene TRBD1, 7 bases. The CDR3 consists of 13 residues. V lost 4 bases and J 5 bases, leaving 11 bases between the germline ends. Per germline, CDR1 KGHSH and CDR2 LQKENI. The CDR3 bases are TGTGCCAGCTCACGCCAGGGGGGTGAGACCCAGTACTTC. It yields the protein CASSRQGGETQYF.

V is TRBV28 and J is TRBJ2-7; TRBD2 is a possible D gene (6 bases). Looked up from germline, CDR1 is MDHEN and CDR2 is SYDVKM. The V gene lost 6 bases and the J gene lost 4 bases, with 16 bases spanning the gap. CDR3 length: 14 amino acids. This chain's CDR3 is CASSRLGGRYEQYF. The CDR3 region has the DNA TGTGCCAGCAGCCGACTAGGTGGAAGGTACGAGCAGTACTTC.

The chain recombines TRBV5-4 with TRBJ2-1, with 14 positions matching TRBD2. The CDR3 consists of 15 residues. V lost 4 bases and J lost 8; bases outside the gene matches: 5. Germline V gene sequence: CDR1 SGHNT, CDR2 YYREEE (reference sequence). CDR3 protein: CASSMGLAGEYEQFF. The CDR3 DNA is TGTGCCAGCAGCATGGGACTAGCGGGAGAGTATGAGCAGTTCTTC.

This clone was observed a single time. This chain uses TRBV7-8 with TRBJ1-1, with D perhaps TRBD1 (5 bases). The V gene lost 4 bases and the J gene lost 1 base, with 19 bases spanning the gap. CDR3 length: 17 residues. The germline V gene has CDR1 SGHVS and CDR2 FQNEAQ. As DNA, the CDR3 is TGTGCCAGCAGCTACCCCGCCCGCCGGACATCGAACACTGAAGCTTTCTTT. Translated, it gives CASSYPARRTSNTEAFF. Using reference TRBV7-8 and TRBJ1-1 for the parts outside the CDR3, the full variable domain is GAGVSQSPRYKVAKRGQDVALRCDPISGHVSLFWYQQALGQGPEFLTYFQNEAQLDKSGLPSDRFFAERPEGSVSTLKIQRTQQEDSAVYLCASSYPARRTSNTEAFFGQGTRLTVV.

The genes are TRBV7-2 and TRBJ2-5; D ambiguous. Germline V gene sequence: CDR1 SGHTA, CDR2 FQGNSA. This CDR3 is 15 amino acids long. V lost 5 bases, J lost 5 bases, and 18 bases lay in between. CDR3 sequence: CASSPPLPVRETQYF. CDR3 coding DNA: TGTGCCAGCAGCCCTCCCCTCCCGGTACGTGAGACCCAGTACTTC.

DNA of the CDR3: TGTGCCAGCAGTTCCACCGGACAGGGGACCCAGTACTTC. It yields the protein CASSSTGQGTQYF. The V call is TRBV6-6, the J call TRBJ2-5; TRBD1 matches 8 bases. V gave up 4 bases and J gave up 7 bases; unmatched junction bases: 5. CDR1 and CDR2 from the germline V gene are MNHNY and SVGAGI (reference sequence). The CDR3 consists of 13 residues.